One T cell receptor beta chain is described in this entry. This sample stems from a study of blood T cell repertoires in COVID-19. The wider study: The study drew acute and convalescent COVID-19 samples from the United States, Italy and Spain.

The CDR3 covers 14 residues. V trimming: 6 bases; J trimming: 4 bases; junction bases outside the gene matches: 6. Looked up from germline, CDR1 is MNHEY and CDR2 is SVGAGI. TCRdb's copy holds only in-frame clones and misses some; the assay was immunoSEQ multiplex PCR. The sample records around 170,000 clones, 84% being singletons. Sequenced: peripheral blood. This receptor was taken from a man younger than 30 with active or convalescent COVID-19. The chain employs TRBV6-5 and TRBJ2-5; 9 bases match TRBD2. CDR3 sequence: CASSVGTSLETQYF. For the CDR3, the DNA is TGTGCCAGCAGCGTAGGGACTAGCTTAGAGACCCAGTACTTC.